A single sample is the source of the 2 T cell receptor beta chains below, sequenced in a study of human T cells and chemical hapten exposure. This sample's time point: pre-sensitization, week 0. Sample treatment: therapeutic diphenylcyclopropenone sensitization with weekly scalp DPC. The starting material, unfractionated whole blood, was used for total RNA extraction. MiXCR, run by TCRdb on the RACE reads, gives a single entry per CDR3 protein. Of roughly 34,000 distinct CDR3 sequences in the sample, approximately 10% were seen once. The specimen was whole blood, collected in connection with sensitization to the hapten diphenylcyclopropenone (DPC). Source of these receptors: a man over 45 with alopecia areata. Some clones in this sample may be carry-over from other donors' samples.

This clonotype has a handful of counts. This rearrangement joins TRBV12-5 to TRBJ2-1; D unclear. V shed 7 bases and J shed 0 bases, with 10 bases lying between them. There are 14 residues in the CDR3. Germline V gene data show CDR1 as LGHNT and CDR2 as FRNRAP. The CDR3 spells CASVKVSSYNEQFF. CDR3 coding DNA: TGTGCTAGTGTAAAAGTCAGCTCCTACAATGAGCAGTTCTTC.

This clonotype was recorded many times. The chain carries TRBV20-1 and TRBJ2-7; 8 bases line up with TRBD2. Germline V CDR1 and CDR2: DFQATT, SNEGSKA (reference sequence). The CDR3 is 14 residues long. Trimming cost V 3 bases and J 5 bases; bases outside gene matches: 9. CDR3 sequence (DNA): TGCAGTGCTAGGGGGAGGACTAGCCCCAACGAGCAGTACTTC. Translation: CSARGRTSPNEQYF.